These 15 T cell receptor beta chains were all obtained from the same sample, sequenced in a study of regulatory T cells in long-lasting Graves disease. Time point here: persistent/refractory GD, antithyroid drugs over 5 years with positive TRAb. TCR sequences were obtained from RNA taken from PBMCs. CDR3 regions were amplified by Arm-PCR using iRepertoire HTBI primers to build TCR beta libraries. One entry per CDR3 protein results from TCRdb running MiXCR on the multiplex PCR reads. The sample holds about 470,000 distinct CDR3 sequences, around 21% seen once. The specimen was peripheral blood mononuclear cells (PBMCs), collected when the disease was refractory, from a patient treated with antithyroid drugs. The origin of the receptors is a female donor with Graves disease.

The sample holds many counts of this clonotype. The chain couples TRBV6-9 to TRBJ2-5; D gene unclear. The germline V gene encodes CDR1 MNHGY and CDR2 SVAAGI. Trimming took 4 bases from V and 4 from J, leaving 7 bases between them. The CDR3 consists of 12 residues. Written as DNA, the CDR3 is TGTGCCAGCAGTTGGTCTCTAGAGACCCAGTACTTC. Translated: CASSWSLETQYF.

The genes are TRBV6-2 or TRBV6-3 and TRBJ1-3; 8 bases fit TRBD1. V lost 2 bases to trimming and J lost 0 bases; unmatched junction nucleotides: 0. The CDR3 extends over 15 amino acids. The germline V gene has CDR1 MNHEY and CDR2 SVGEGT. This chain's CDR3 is CASSYTGGSGNTIYF. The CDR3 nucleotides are TGTGCCAGCAGTTACACAGGGGGCTCTGGAAACACCATATATTTT.

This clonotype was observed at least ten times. The CDR3 loop is CASRTTGTSGDVTYNEQFF. CDR3 nucleotide sequence: TGTGCCAGCAGAACGACCGGGACTAGCGGGGACGTCACCTACAATGAGCAGTTCTTC. The chain is built from TRBV12-3 or TRBV12-4 and TRBJ2-1, with 13 bases fitting TRBD2. The CDR3 has 19 amino acids. V trimming: 6 bases; J trimming: 2 bases; junction bases outside the gene matches: 13.

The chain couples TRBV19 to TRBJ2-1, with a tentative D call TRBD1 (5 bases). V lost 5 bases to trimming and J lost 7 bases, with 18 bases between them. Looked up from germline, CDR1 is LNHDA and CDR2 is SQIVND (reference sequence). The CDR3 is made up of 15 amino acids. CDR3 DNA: TGTGCCAGTAGTTCTTGGACATCATCGGCTAATGAGCAGTTCTTC. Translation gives CASSSWTSSANEQFF.

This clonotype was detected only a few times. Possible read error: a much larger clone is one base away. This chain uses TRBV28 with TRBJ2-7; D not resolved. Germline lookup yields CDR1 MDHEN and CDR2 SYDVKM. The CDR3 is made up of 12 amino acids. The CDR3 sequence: CASSLRPEIVGF. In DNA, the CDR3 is TGTGCCAGCAGTTTAAGGCCAGAGATAGTCGGGTTC.

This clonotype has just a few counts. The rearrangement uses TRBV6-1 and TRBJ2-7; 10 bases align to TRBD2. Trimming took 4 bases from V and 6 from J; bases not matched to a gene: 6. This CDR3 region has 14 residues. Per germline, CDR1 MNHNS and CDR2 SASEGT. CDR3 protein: CASSASGRAPEQYF. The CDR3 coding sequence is TGTGCCAGCAGTGCGAGCGGGAGGGCCCCCGAGCAGTACTTC.

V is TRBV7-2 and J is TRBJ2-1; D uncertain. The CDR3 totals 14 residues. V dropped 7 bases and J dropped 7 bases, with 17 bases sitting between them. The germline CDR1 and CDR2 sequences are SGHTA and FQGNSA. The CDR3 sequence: CASTVDGRRNEQFF. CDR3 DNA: TGTGCCAGCACCGTCGATGGCAGACGTAATGAGCAGTTCTTC.

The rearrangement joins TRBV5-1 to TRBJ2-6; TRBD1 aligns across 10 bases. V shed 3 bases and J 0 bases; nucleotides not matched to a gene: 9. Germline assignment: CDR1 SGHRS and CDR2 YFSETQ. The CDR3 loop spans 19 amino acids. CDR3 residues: CASSWAGTGASSGANVLTF. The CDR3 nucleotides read TGCGCCAGCAGCTGGGCTGGGACAGGGGCCAGCTCTGGGGCCAACGTCCTGACTTTC.

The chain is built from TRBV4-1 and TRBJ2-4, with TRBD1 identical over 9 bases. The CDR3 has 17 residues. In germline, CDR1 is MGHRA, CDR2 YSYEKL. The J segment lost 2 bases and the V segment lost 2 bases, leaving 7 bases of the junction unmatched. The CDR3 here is CASSQKQGASTKNIQYF. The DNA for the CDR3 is TGCGCCAGCAGCCAAAAACAGGGGGCGTCGACCAAAAACATTCAGTACTTC.

This CDR3 is CASSYSFGTGNEAFF. DNA for the CDR3: TGTGCCAGCAGTTACTCGTTCGGGACAGGGAATGAAGCTTTCTTT. The chain links TRBV6-5 to TRBJ1-1; 9 bases agree with TRBD1. The CDR3 spans 15 residues. Germline V lookup: CDR1 MNHEY, CDR2 SVGAGI. After removal of 0 bases from V and 7 bases from J, the junction contained 6 bases not matched to a gene.

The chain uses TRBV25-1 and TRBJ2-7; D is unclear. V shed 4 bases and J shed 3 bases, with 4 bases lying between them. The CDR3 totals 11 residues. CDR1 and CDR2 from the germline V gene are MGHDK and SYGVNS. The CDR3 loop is CASSGFYEQYF. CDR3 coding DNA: TGTGCCAGCAGTGGTTTCTACGAGCAGTACTTC.

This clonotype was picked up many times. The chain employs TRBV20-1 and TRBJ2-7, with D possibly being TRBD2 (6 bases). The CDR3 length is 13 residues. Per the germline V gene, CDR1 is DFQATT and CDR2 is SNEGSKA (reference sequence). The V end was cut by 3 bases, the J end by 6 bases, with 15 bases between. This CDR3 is CSARNLLAFEQYF. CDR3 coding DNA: TGCAGTGCTAGGAACCTACTAGCATTCGAGCAGTACTTC.

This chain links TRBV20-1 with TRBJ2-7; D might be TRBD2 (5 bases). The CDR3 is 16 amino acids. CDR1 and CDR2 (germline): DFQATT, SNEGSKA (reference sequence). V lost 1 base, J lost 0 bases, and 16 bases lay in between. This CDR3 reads CSARVVSEASSYEQYF. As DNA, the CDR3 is TGCAGTGCTAGAGTTGTGTCGGAGGCAAGCTCCTACGAGCAGTACTTC.

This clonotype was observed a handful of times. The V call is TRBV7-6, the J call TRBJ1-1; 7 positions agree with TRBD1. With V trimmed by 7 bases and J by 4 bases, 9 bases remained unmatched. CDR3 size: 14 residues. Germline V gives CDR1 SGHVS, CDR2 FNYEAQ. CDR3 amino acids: CASKLRQGSTEAFF. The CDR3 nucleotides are TGTGCCAGCAAACTCCGACAGGGCAGCACTGAAGCTTTCTTT.

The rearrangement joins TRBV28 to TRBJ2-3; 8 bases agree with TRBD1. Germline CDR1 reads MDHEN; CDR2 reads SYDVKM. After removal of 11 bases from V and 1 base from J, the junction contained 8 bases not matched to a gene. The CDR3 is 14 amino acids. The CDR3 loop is CAGKSGQGTDTQYF. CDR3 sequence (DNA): TGTGCCGGCAAGTCGGGACAGGGCACAGATACGCAGTATTTT. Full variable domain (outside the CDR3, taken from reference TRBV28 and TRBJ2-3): DVKVTQSSRYLVKRTGEKVFLECVQDMDHENMFWYRQDPGLGLRLIYFSYDVKMKEKGDIPEGYSVSREKKERFSLILESASTNQTSMYLCAGKSGQGTDTQYFGPGTRLTVL.